This TCR beta chain derives from a study of blood T cell repertoires in COVID-19 (TCRdb year 2020). For the wider study: The collaborator samples originated in the United States, Italy and Spain and spanned the acute and convalescent phases of COVID-19. The prospective study material was composed of cDNA or gDNA derived from T cells, B-cell-depleted T cells, or PBMCs. Deeply sampled blood TCRbeta repertoires from subjects exposed to, actively infected with, or recovered from COVID-19 were included in the dataset. The repertoires were released in a freely available public database meant as a resource for research on the immune response to SARS-CoV-2. Samples came from the ongoing ImmuneRACE study (first 160 participants) plus 1,254 subjects from 6 global collaborators. Sample metadata almost always included a de-identified subject ID, COVID-19 status, age in years and sex. HLA class I and class II types, where available, came from metadata supplied by the sample provider rather than from assay-based typing. Study-wide conclusions, independent of this receptor: Clinical and demographic metadata were provided uncurated, with the amount varying by source and participant.

Remarks on this clone: Its specific antigen is unknown. Qualities for individual bases were not recorded, and no much larger clone is one base off.

TCRbeta CDR3 regions were amplified from genomic DNA using the immunoSEQ Assay, a bias-controlled multiplex PCR. Per the source publication's procedure: The number of nucleated cells in each sample was estimated from the amplification of reference gene primers within the assay. To quantify the absolute abundance of each unique TCRbeta CDR3 rearrangement, sequence reads were collapsed and filtered. For each sample, productive Simpson clonality was calculated by taking the square root of Simpson's diversity index across productive rearrangements. TCRdb holds this immuneACCESS table with in-frame rearrangements only. Some clones are missing; in checked studies, unresolved V genes explain under half, and the rest has no known cause. That table furnishes V, J and clone size, whereas the DNA furnished D and trimming. Within this sample are tens of thousands of clones, with roughly 73% of them counted one time only. The ten largest clones represent approximately 19% of the sample.

The collaborating institutions used their own protocols to collect whole blood in K2EDTA tubes. For TCRbeta analysis, collaborators shipped samples as frozen whole blood, isolated PBMCs, or DNA extracted from either of those sample types. Per the germline V gene, SGHTA is the CDR1 and FQGTGA is the CDR2. The junction shows trimming of 5 bases on V and 6 bases on J, and the gene matches do not reach 8 bases of it. The CDR3 sequence holds 15 residues, the cysteine and phenylalanine included. Only the CDR3 portion is preserved as DNA: 45 bases, with reading frame beginning at the first base. The sequenced sample consisted of peripheral blood. The V gene is TRBV7-3 and the J gene is TRBJ2-2, and TRBD1 matches 8 of the central bases. The receptor was derived from a human donor in a cohort sampled during active or convalescent COVID-19. The CDR3 in this case is CASSNARTGSGELFF. The nucleotide sequence reads as follows: TGTGCCAGCAGCAACGCCAGGACAGGGTCCGGGGAGCTGTTTTTT. Outside the CDR3, residues come from the reference TRBV7-3 and TRBJ2-2 proteins, so the full variable domain is: GAGVSQTPSNKVTEKGKYVELRCDPISGHTALYWYRQSLGQGPEFLIYFQGTGAADDSGLPNDRFFAVRPEGSVSTLKIQRTERGDSAVYLCASSNARTGSGELFFGEGSRLTVL.